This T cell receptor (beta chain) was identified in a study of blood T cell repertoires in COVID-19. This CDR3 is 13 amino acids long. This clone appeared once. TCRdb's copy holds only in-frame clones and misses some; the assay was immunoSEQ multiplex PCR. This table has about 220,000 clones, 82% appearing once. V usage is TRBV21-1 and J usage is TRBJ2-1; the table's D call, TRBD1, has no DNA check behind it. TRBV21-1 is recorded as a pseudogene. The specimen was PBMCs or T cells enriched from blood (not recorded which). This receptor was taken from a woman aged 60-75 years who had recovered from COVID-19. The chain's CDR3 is CAVGRALYNEQFF. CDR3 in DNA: TGCGCGGTTGGCAGGGCCCTCTACAATGAGCAGTTCTTC.